The 27 T cell receptor beta chains presented below share a single source sample, sequenced in a study of tumor and adjacent non-tumor tissue in lung cancer. The library came from three nested PCR rounds adapted from ARM-PCR protocols. TCRdb re-called the multiplex PCR reads with MiXCR, one entry per CDR3 protein. The table shows about 75,000 distinct CDR3 sequences, with around 74% occurring only once. This sample's RNA came from whole unsorted tissue. The sequenced material came from lung tumor tissue. The receptors stem from a woman between 45 and 65 years old with non-small cell lung cancer.

About this clonotype itself: This may be a read error, as it is one base from a much larger clone. The CDR3 sequence is CSAAPGLEVYNEQFF. The CDR3 coding sequence is TGCAGTGCAGCTCCGGGACTAGAGGTATACAATGAGCAGTTCTTC. V and J are TRBV20-1 and TRBJ2-1, with TRBD2 identical over 8 bases. The CDR3 contains 15 residues. Germline V gene sequence: CDR1 DFQATT, CDR2 SNEGSKA (reference sequence). V gave up 6 bases and J gave up 4 bases; unmatched junction bases: 11.

This clonotype is medium-sized (0.01 to 0.1%) in the sample. This chain links TRBV29-1 with TRBJ1-1; D is undetermined. The CDR3 contains 11 residues. The V end was cut by 4 bases, the J end by 1 base, with 4 bases between. Germline V gene sequence: CDR1 SQVTM, CDR2 ANQGSEA. The DNA of the CDR3 is TGCAGCGTTGTCAGGAACACTGAAGCTTTCTTT. Amino acid sequence: CSVVRNTEAFF. Full variable domain (remainder filled in from reference TRBV29-1 and TRBJ1-1): SAVISQKPSRDICQRGTSLTIQCQVDSQVTMMFWYRQQPGQSLTLIATANQGSEATYESGFVIDKFPISRPNLTFSTLTVSNMSPEDSSIYLCSVVRNTEAFFGQGTRLTVV.

This clonotype was seen a few times. The chain has TRBV5-1 and TRBJ2-2; 7 bases are shared with TRBD1. This CDR3 contains 14 residues. The junction had 1 base not matched to a gene; V was cut back by 5 bases and J by 0 bases. In germline, CDR1 is SGHRS, CDR2 YFSETQ. This chain's CDR3 is CASRQGSNTGELFF. The CDR3 DNA follows: TGCGCCAGCAGACAGGGGTCGAACACCGGGGAGCTGTTTTTT.

Here the CDR3 reads CSADGGTEAFF. The CDR3, as DNA: TGCAGTGCTGATGGTGGGACTGAAGCTTTCTTT. The chain uses TRBV20-1 and TRBJ1-1, with unresolved D. The germline CDR1 and CDR2 sequences are DFQATT and SNEGSKA (reference sequence). V lost 5 bases and J lost 5, with 9 bases in between. CDR3 length: 11 residues.

A word on this clonotype: One end of the junction is discordant with germline, which a read error may explain. V gene TRBV28 combines with J gene TRBJ2-2; D assignment may be TRBD1 or TRBD2 (5 bases each). The CDR3 has 16 amino acids. Germline V CDR1 and CDR2: MDHEN, SYDVKM. Here the CDR3 DNA reads TGTGCCAGCAGTTTAGAGACAGTGGCGGTCACCGGGGAGATGTTTTTT. Encoded protein: CASSLETVAVTGEMFF.

Concerning this clonotype: A much larger clone differs by one base, so this may be a read error. The genes are TRBV12-3 or TRBV12-4 and TRBJ2-5; the match to TRBD1 covers 8 bases. The CDR3 runs 14 residues. In nucleotides, the CDR3 is TGTGCCAGCTGTTTAATGGACAGGGAAGAGACCCAGTACTTC. Its protein product is CASCLMDREETQYF.

This clonotype was observed at least ten times. This chain joins TRBV10-1 and TRBJ2-7; D unresolved. The CDR3 sequence is 13 residues long. Per germline, CDR1 WNHNN and CDR2 SYGVQD (reference sequence). V was pared by 2 bases and J by 3 bases, with 8 bases between. The CDR3 region has the DNA TGCGCCAGCAGTGAGGTCCCCGGCTACGAGCAGTACTTC. Amino acid sequence: CASSEVPGYEQYF.

CDR3 DNA sequence: TGTGCCATCAGTGAGACTTTGGAGTCCGGACAGGGGCAATACGAGCAGTACTTC. It codes for CAISETLESGQGQYEQYF. This sequence joins TRBV10-3 and TRBJ2-7, with 9 nucleotides matching TRBD1. V dropped 2 bases and J dropped 4; count of bases not matched to a gene: 15. The CDR3 is 18 amino acids. Germline V gene data show CDR1 as ENHRY and CDR2 as SYGVKD.

Comments on this clonotype: Given a much more abundant clone one base away, this may be a read error. The chain couples TRBV6-4 to TRBJ2-1; D is unresolved. The germline V and J ends were trimmed by 4 bases and 8 bases, with 12 bases remaining between them. Per the germline V gene, CDR1 is MRHNA and CDR2 is SNTAGT. The CDR3 is 13 amino acids. CDR3 sequence: CASSGSERHEQFF. The CDR3 DNA is TGTGCCAGCAGTGGCTCGGAGCGCCATGAGCAGTTCTTC.

The J gene is TRBJ2-7, the V gene TRBV28, with D possibly called TRBD1 or TRBD2 (5 bases each). Looked up from germline, CDR1 is MDHEN and CDR2 is SYDVKM. V was trimmed by 7 bases and J by 7 bases, leaving 20 bases between them. CDR3 length: 14 residues. The CDR3 DNA reads TGTGCCAGCACTGAGGGTTGGGGCGGATATGAGCAGTACTTC. Translated, it gives CASTEGWGGYEQYF.

A single count supports this clonotype. At one boundary the junction diverges from the germline segment, which might be a read error. This rearrangement joins TRBV6-5 to TRBJ2-2; TRBD2 matches 10 bases. This CDR3 region has 16 residues. Germline CDR1 and CDR2: MNHEY and SVGAGI. CDR3 residues: CASRLAGGPHTRELFF. The CDR3 DNA is TGTGCCAGCAGATTAGCGGGAGGACCACACACCAGGGAGCTGTTTTTT.

Regarding this clonotype: One end of the junction is discordant with germline, which a read error may explain. The chain joins TRBV14 to TRBJ2-1, with TRBD2 as a possible D gene (5 bases). This CDR3 region has 14 residues. Germline values: CDR1 SGHDN, CDR2 FVKESK. CDR3 nucleotides: TGTGCCGGCAGCCAAGATAGTTCGGCTAGCGAGCAGTTCTTC. It yields the protein CAGSQDSSASEQFF.

V usage is TRBV10-3 and J usage is TRBJ1-6; D is undetermined. CDR1 and CDR2 (germline): ENHRY, SYGVKD. The V end was cut by 8 bases, the J end by 5 bases, with 16 bases between. The CDR3 totals 15 residues. The CDR3 nucleotides are TGTGCCATCTGTGTGAGAATTACGAATAATTCACCCCTCCACTTT. This gives the protein CAICVRITNNSPLHF.

This clonotype was seen a handful of times. Given a much more abundant clone one base away, this may be a read error. The CDR3 loop reads CSARDYGISGRDYEQYF. In DNA form, the CDR3 reads TGCAGTGCTAGAGATTACGGGATTAGCGGGAGAGACTACGAGCAGTACTTC. The chain carries TRBV20-1 and TRBJ2-7, with TRBD2 identical over 9 bases. Germline lookup yields CDR1 DFQATT and CDR2 SNEGSKA (reference sequence). The V gene end was trimmed by 0 bases and the J gene end by 3 bases; junction bases not matched to a gene: 12. The CDR3 has 17 amino acids.

The chain carries TRBV29-1 and TRBJ1-5; D may be TRBD1 (5 bases). The CDR3 loop spans 14 amino acids. Per germline, CDR1 SQVTM and CDR2 ANQGSEA. V lost 4 bases and J 7 bases, leaving 17 bases between the germline ends. DNA for the CDR3: TGCAGCGTTGTTCCAGGGAACACGGAACAGCCCCAGCATTTT. Residues: CSVVPGNTEQPQHF.

Concerning this clonotype: One end of the junction fails to match germline, which may point to a read error. The chain joins TRBV6-1 to TRBJ2-3; no reliable D call. The CDR3 extends over 16 amino acids. The germline V gene encodes CDR1 MNHNS and CDR2 SASEGT. CDR3 loop: CVSSKTLVGWHDTQYF. CDR3 coding DNA: TGTGTCAGCAGTAAGACCTTAGTGGGATGGCACGATACGCAGTATTTT.

As concerns this clonotype: At one of its ends the junction is not consistent with the germline gene, which may arise from a read error. The rearrangement uses TRBV5-5 and TRBJ2-7; D possibly corresponds to TRBD1 (5 bases). This CDR3 spans 16 amino acids. From germline, CDR1 is SGHKS and CDR2 YYEKEE (reference sequence). The CDR3 sequence: CASRLSIFDRAYEQYF. The DNA of the CDR3 is TGTGCCAGCAGGCTCTCCATTTTCGACAGAGCCTACGAGCAATACTTC.

The V call is TRBV7-3, the J call TRBJ2-3, with TRBD2 identical over 9 bases. The CDR3 has 15 amino acids. The germline V gene encodes CDR1 SGHTA and CDR2 FQGTGA. V lost 0 bases and J lost 6; bases outside the gene matches: 4. The CDR3 DNA reads TGTGCCAGCAGCTTAACGCGGGGGGGCCGGGATACGCAGTATTTT. Amino acids: CASSLTRGGRDTQYF.

Details on this clonotype: Given a much more abundant clone one base away, this may be a read error. This chain joins TRBV5-1 and TRBJ2-1, with 8 bases lining up with TRBD2. Unmatched junction bases numbered 10, after V lost 0 bases and J lost 5 bases. This CDR3 has 17 residues. Germline CDR1 reads SGHRS; CDR2 reads YFSETQ. The CDR3 spells CASSLAPGSSGNNEQFF. CDR3 in DNA: TGCGCCAGCAGCTTGGCCCCGGGGAGTAGCGGGAACAATGAGCAGTTCTTC.

This clonotype has just a few counts. This may be a read error, as it is one base from a much larger clone. This sequence joins TRBV14 and TRBJ2-1; D may be TRBD2 (6 bases). Germline V gives CDR1 SGHDN, CDR2 FVKESK. CDR3 length: 15 amino acids. The CDR3 protein is CVSSQGGTLADEQFF. CDR3 coding DNA: TGTGTCAGCAGCCAAGGAGGAACACTAGCAGATGAGCAGTTCTTC.

Note on this clonotype: One junction end does not reproduce the germline sequence, and a read error may be involved. This chain links TRBV28 with TRBJ2-2, with unresolved D. The CDR3 loop spans 14 amino acids. Germline V gene sequence: CDR1 MDHEN, CDR2 SYDVKM. In nucleotides, the CDR3 is TGTACCAGCAGTTTGGGGATAAGGACCGGGGAGCTGTTTTTT. It translates to CTSSLGIRTGELFF.

The chain has TRBV12-5 and TRBJ2-3; no definite D call. In germline, CDR1 is LGHNT, CDR2 FRNRAP. Trimming took 1 base from V and 2 from J, leaving 16 bases between them. The CDR3 loop spans 17 amino acids. The CDR3 coding sequence is TGTGCTAGTGGTTTGGGCTCTCAGAGACACGCCACAGATACGCAGTATTTT. It encodes CASGLGSQRHATDTQYF.

With regard to this clonotype: A read error may produce the germline difference seen at one junction end. The J gene is TRBJ1-5, the V gene TRBV4-2; D is unclear. This CDR3 is 15 amino acids long. Per the germline V gene, CDR1 is LGHNA and CDR2 is YNFKEQ. The CDR3 reads CTSSQVHDGNQPQHF. The CDR3 DNA reads as TGTACCAGCAGCCAAGTCCATGATGGCAATCAGCCCCAGCATTTT.

The rearrangement links TRBV30 to TRBJ1-1, with D possibly TRBD1 on 5 matching bases. The CDR3 contains 12 residues. V was cut by 2 bases and J by 11 bases, with 15 bases left in between. Germline values: CDR1 GTSNPN, CDR2 SVGIG (reference sequence). CDR3 residues: CAWSMARDDAFF. The CDR3 DNA is TGTGCCTGGAGTATGGCACGGGACGACGCTTTCTTT.

This clonotype was counted a few times. At one boundary the junction diverges from the germline segment, which might be a read error. V gene TRBV29-1 combines with J gene TRBJ2-3; D gene uncertain. Germline loops: CDR1 SQVTM, CDR2 ANQGSEA. The CDR3 sequence is 10 residues long. CDR3 loop: CSIVQHTQYF. CDR3 coding DNA: TGTAGCATTGTGCAACATACGCAGTATTTT.

About this clonotype itself: This CDR3 is missing its conserved last phenylalanine or tryptophan, likely due to a read error. The chain combines TRBV14 with TRBJ2-1; the D call may be TRBD1 or TRBD2 (5 bases each). CDR1 and CDR2 from the germline V gene are SGHDN and FVKESK. This CDR3 has 13 amino acids. The V and J ends lost 3 bases and 10 bases respectively, with 13 bases between them. The CDR3 coding sequence is TGTGCCAGCAGCCAGAATATAGGGGACGAGCAGTTCTCC. Translated: CASSQNIGDEQFS.

About this clonotype: Since a much larger clone is just one base distant, this may be a read error. V gene TRBV16 combines with J gene TRBJ2-2; D might be TRBD2 (6 bases). Trimming removed 4 bases from V and 9 bases from J, with 9 bases in between. Germline loops: CDR1 KGHSY, CDR2 FQNENV. The CDR3 contains 12 residues. The CDR3 reads CASSREARELFF. CDR3 nucleotide sequence: TGTGCCAGCAGCCGGGAGGCCAGGGAGCTGTTTTTT.